A selection of T cell receptor beta chains follows, all from one sample in a study of cytomegalovirus exposure and HLA in healthy donors. The repertoire was sequenced with immunoSEQ multiplex PCR; TCRdb's copy has only in-frame clones and lacks some. The sample consists of around 110,000 clones, approximately 70% of them appearing once. Sequenced sample: PBMCs. These TCRs come from a woman aged 40 to 50 in good health and CMV-seropositive. The CDR3 runs from the conserved cysteine through the conserved F or W. Fields, in order: J gene, V gene, D gene, clone size, CDR3 protein, CDR3 DNA. D genes are given only for firm matches. Clone size is shown for a subset of rows, as once, few, many or a class of expanded clone.

>TRBJ1-4|TRBV12-5|NA|NA
CASTDGAPNEKLFF
TGTGCTAGTACTGATGGGGCACCTAATGAAAAACTGTTTTTT
>TRBJ2-7|TRBV7-9|NA|NA
CSSSSDYYEQYF
TGTTCCAGCAGCTCAGACTACTACGAGCAGTACTTC
>TRBJ2-1|TRBV19|NA|few
CASSPGVAFYNEQFF
TGTGCCAGTAGTCCCGGGGTAGCTTTCTACAATGAGCAGTTCTTC
>TRBJ2-3|TRBV11-1|TRBD2|NA
CASSLVAGGTDTQYF
TGTGCCAGCAGCTTGGTGGCGGGAGGCACAGATACGCAGTATTTT
>TRBJ1-1|TRBV6-1|TRBD1|NA
CASSERTGGNTEAFF
TGTGCCAGCAGTGAACGGACAGGGGGGAACACTGAAGCTTTCTTT
>TRBJ1-5|TRBV6-7|NA|NA
CASPGLTTVYDQPQHF
TGTGCCAGCCCGGGTCTAACGACAGTTTACGATCAGCCCCAGCATTTT
>TRBJ2-7|TRBV30|NA|NA
CAWSDRQEPTYEQYF
TGTGCCTGGAGCGACCGACAGGAACCAACCTACGAGCAGTACTTC
>TRBJ1-4|TRBV15|NA|NA
CATESYLNEKLFF
TGTGCCACCGAGTCGTACCTTAATGAAAAACTGTTTTTT
>TRBJ2-2|TRBV29-1|TRBD1|once
CSVGTAPGGELFF
TGCAGCGTCGGGACAGCCCCTGGTGGGGAGCTGTTTTTT
>TRBJ1-1|TRBV29-1|NA|few
CSVDRKLTTVMF
TGCAGCGTTGACCGGAAACTTACGACAGTTATGTTT